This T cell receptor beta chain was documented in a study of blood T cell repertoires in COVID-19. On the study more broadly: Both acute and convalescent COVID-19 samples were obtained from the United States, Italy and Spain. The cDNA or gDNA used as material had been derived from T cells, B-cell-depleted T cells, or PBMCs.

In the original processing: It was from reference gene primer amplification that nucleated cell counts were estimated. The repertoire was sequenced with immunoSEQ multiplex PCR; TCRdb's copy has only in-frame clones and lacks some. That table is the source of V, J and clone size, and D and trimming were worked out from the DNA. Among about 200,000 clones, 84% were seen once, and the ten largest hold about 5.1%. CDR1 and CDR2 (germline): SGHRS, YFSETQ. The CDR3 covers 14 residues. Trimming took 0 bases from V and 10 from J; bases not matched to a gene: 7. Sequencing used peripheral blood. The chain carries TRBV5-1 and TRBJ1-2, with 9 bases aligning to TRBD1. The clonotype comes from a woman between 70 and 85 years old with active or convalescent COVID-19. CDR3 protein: CASSLVVTGGNYTF. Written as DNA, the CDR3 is TGCGCCAGCAGCTTGGTAGTGACAGGGGGTAACTACACCTTC.